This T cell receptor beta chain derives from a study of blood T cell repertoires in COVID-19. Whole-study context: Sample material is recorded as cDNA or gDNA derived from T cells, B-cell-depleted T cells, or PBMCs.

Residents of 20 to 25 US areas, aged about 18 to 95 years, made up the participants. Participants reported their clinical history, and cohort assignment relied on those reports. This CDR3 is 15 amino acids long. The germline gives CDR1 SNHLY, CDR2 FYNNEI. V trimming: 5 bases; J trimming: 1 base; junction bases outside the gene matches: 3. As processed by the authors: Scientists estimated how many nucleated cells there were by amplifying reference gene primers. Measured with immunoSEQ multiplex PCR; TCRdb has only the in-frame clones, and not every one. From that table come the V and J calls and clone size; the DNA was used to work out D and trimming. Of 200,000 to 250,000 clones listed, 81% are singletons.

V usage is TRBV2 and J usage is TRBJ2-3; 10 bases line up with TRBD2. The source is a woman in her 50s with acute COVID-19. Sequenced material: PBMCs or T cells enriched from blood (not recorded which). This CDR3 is CASSNLAGGTDTQYF. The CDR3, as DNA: TGTGCCAGCAGTAATCTAGCGGGAGGCACAGATACGCAGTATTTT.